This T cell receptor beta chain was obtained from a study of cytomegalovirus exposure and HLA in healthy donors. The germline gives CDR1 SGDLS, CDR2 YYNGEE. With V trimmed by 2 bases and J by 1 base, 7 bases remained unmatched. This CDR3 is 17 amino acids long. General observations from the study: Overall, around 160 TCR beta chains were annotated as cytomegalovirus-associated. It emerged from a later analysis that several of the most significant clusters appeared to be linked to common viral pathogens.

The PCR used 60 Vbeta and 13 Jbeta primers. Sequencing used immunoSEQ multiplex PCR; TCRdb keeps in-frame clones, though not all of them. In total, the table holds roughly 50,000 clones. To note about this clone: The antigen remains unidentified.

The sequence was collected from a man in his forties or fifties in good health and CMV-seropositive. Sequenced input: PBMCs. The rearrangement uses TRBV9 and TRBJ2-4, with 9 bases identical to TRBD2. The CDR3 spells CASSVSSGGPAKNIQYF. The CDR3 DNA reads as TGTGCCAGCAGCGTCAGTAGCGGGGGACCTGCCAAAAACATTCAGTACTTC.